A single sample gave rise to the 26 T cell receptor beta chains below, sequenced in a study of T-cell reconstitution after alpha-beta-depleted transplantation in children. The TCRbeta library incorporated unique molecular identifiers. TCRdb re-called the PCR reads with MiXCR, one entry per CDR3 protein. The sample has 73,000 or so distinct CDR3 sequences; 4.9% are singletons. Specimen: PBMCs, mostly from graft donor cells, collected 180 days after TCRalphabeta/CD19-depleted stem cell transplant. Receptor source: a boy under two years old who had a stem cell transplant for acute myeloid leukemia, so the T cells may come from the graft donor.

This clonotype has at least ten counts. The rearrangement joins TRBV28 to TRBJ2-5; 12 bases agree with TRBD1. CDR1 is MDHEN and CDR2 is SYDVKM in the germline V gene. The CDR3 totals 13 residues. Unmatched junction bases numbered 7, after V lost 8 bases and J lost 9 bases. This CDR3 is CASGPGTGGAQYF. The DNA of the CDR3 is TGTGCCAGCGGTCCCGGGACAGGGGGCGCCCAGTACTTC.

The rearrangement joins TRBV20-1 to TRBJ1-2; 7 bases are a match to TRBD1. Germline loops: CDR1 DFQATT, CDR2 SNEGSKA (reference sequence). The CDR3 totals 18 residues. V trimming: 6 bases; J trimming: 0 bases; junction bases outside the gene matches: 19. CDR3 sequence reads: CSALPTGTAGSTNYGYTF. The DNA for the CDR3 is TGCAGTGCCCTACCCACCGGGACAGCAGGAAGTACTAACTATGGCTACACCTTC.

This clonotype was picked up many times. J is TRBJ2-1 and V is TRBV4-3, with TRBD1 matching 7 bases. V was pared by 0 bases and J by 6 bases, with 14 bases of the junction left unmatched. In germline, CDR1 is LGHNA, CDR2 YSLEER. There are 18 residues in the CDR3. The CDR3 spells CASSQEVMRGLGFNEQFF. The CDR3 DNA reads TGCGCCAGCAGCCAAGAGGTCATGAGGGGGCTTGGATTCAATGAGCAGTTCTTC.

This clonotype was recorded at least ten times. This chain connects TRBV12-3 or TRBV12-4 to TRBJ2-5; 7 bases are a match to TRBD2. After removal of 4 bases from V and 4 bases from J, the junction contained 3 bases not matched to a gene. The CDR3 loop spans 13 amino acids. The CDR3 sequence is CASSYSGGETQYF. Here the CDR3 DNA reads TGTGCCAGCAGTTACTCGGGAGGAGAGACCCAGTACTTC.

This clonotype was counted at least ten times. The chain recombines TRBV12-3 or TRBV12-4 with TRBJ2-1; D call uncertain. V shed 3 bases and J shed 2 bases, with 8 bases lying between them. The CDR3 contains 14 residues. The CDR3 loop is CASSFRRTYNEQFF. The CDR3 nucleotides are TGTGCCAGCAGTTTTAGACGTACCTACAATGAGCAGTTCTTC.

This clonotype has a count of ten or more. The gene calls are TRBV7-6 and TRBJ2-5; possibly TRBD2 for D (6 bases). Between the trimmed V and J ends, which lost 4 bases and 1 base, there was a span of 10 bases. CDR1 SGHVS and CDR2 FNYEAQ come from the germline V gene. The CDR3 runs 14 residues. Here the CDR3 reads CASSSRLGQETQYF. The DNA for the CDR3 is TGTGCCAGCAGCTCTCGACTAGGCCAAGAGACCCAGTACTTC.

This clonotype was detected many times. The chain is built from TRBV10-3 and TRBJ1-1, with 7 nucleotides matching TRBD1. This CDR3 is 12 amino acids long. The junction had 6 bases not matched to a gene; V was cut back by 5 bases and J by 9 bases. Looked up from germline, CDR1 is ENHRY and CDR2 is SYGVKD. CDR3 in amino acids: CAISTRDRQAFF. Here the CDR3 DNA reads TGTGCCATCAGTACCCGGGACAGACAAGCTTTCTTT.

This clonotype was recorded many times. This chain links TRBV27 with TRBJ1-1, with D possibly matching TRBD1 (6 bases). CDR3 length: 14 amino acids. CDR1 is MNHEY and CDR2 is SMNVEV in the germline V gene (reference sequence). V was cut by 4 bases and J by 0 bases, with 9 bases left in between. The CDR3 coding sequence is TGTGCCAGCAGTTCGGACAGCCTGAACACTGAAGCTTTCTTT. This codes for CASSSDSLNTEAFF.

This clonotype was counted many times. The genes are TRBV12-3 or TRBV12-4 and TRBJ2-5, with TRBD2 matching 7 bases. The CDR3 is 12 residues long. V lost 7 bases to trimming and J lost 5 bases; unmatched junction nucleotides: 4. The CDR3 protein is CASNPGGETQYF. The CDR3 DNA reads TGTGCCAGCAACCCGGGGGGTGAGACCCAGTACTTC.

This clonotype was detected many times. The chain has TRBV7-2 and TRBJ2-1; 13 bases map to TRBD2. The CDR3 sequence is 17 residues long. V lost 4 bases, J lost 2 bases, and 5 bases stayed unmatched. Germline assignment: CDR1 SGHTA and CDR2 FQGNSA. The CDR3 reads CASSWRLAGGPYNEQFF. In nucleotides, the CDR3 is TGTGCCAGCAGCTGGAGACTAGCGGGGGGTCCCTACAATGAGCAGTTCTTC.

The chain uses TRBV5-6 and TRBJ1-1, with 9 bases that match TRBD1. CDR1 is SGHDT, CDR2 YYEEEE, per germline. Unmatched junction bases numbered 3, after V lost 2 bases and J lost 1 base. This CDR3 is built from 15 residues. Here the CDR3 reads CASSFPTGGNTEAFF. CDR3 in DNA: TGTGCCAGCAGCTTCCCGACAGGGGGGAACACTGAAGCTTTCTTT. The variable domain in full, with the rest retrieved from reference TRBV5-6 and TRBJ1-1, is DAGVTQSPTHLIKTRGQQVTLRCSPKSGHDTVSWYQQALGQGPQFIFQYYEEEERQRGNFPDRFSGHQFPNYSSELNVNALLLGDSALYLCASSFPTGGNTEAFFGQGTRLTVV.

Ten or more counts support this clonotype. The V and J genes are TRBV5-6 and TRBJ1-1, with a possible D match to TRBD1 (6 bases). Germline assignment: CDR1 SGHDT and CDR2 YYEEEE. The V gene lost 6 bases and the J gene lost 1 base, with 16 bases spanning the gap. The CDR3 sequence is 15 residues long. CDR3 DNA: TGTGCCAGCATCAGGAGGGGGGTGTGGAACACTGAAGCTTTCTTT. It yields the protein CASIRRGVWNTEAFF. The full variable domain, in which reference TRBV5-6 and TRBJ1-1 provide the parts outside the CDR3, is DAGVTQSPTHLIKTRGQQVTLRCSPKSGHDTVSWYQQALGQGPQFIFQYYEEEERQRGNFPDRFSGHQFPNYSSELNVNALLLGDSALYLCASIRRGVWNTEAFFGQGTRLTVV.

This clonotype has a count of ten or more. This chain links TRBV3-1 with TRBJ2-3; 7 bases are shared with TRBD1. Germline CDR1 reads LGHDT; CDR2 reads YNNKEL (reference sequence). The CDR3 spans 14 residues. Trimming at V came to 0 bases and at J to 5 bases, leaving 2 bases not matched to a gene. CDR3 DNA sequence: TGTGCCAGCAGCCAAGATAACAGGGGAGATACGCAGTATTTT. Amino acid sequence: CASSQDNRGDTQYF.

This clonotype has at least ten counts. The chain carries TRBV5-1 and TRBJ2-5; 13 bases are shared with TRBD2. This CDR3 has 16 residues. With 4 bases clipped from V and 5 bases from J, the junction kept 8 bases outside the gene matches. Germline values: CDR1 SGHRS, CDR2 YFSETQ. CDR3 DNA: TGCGCCAGCAGCCTACAGGGACTAGCGGGGAGTGAGACCCAGTACTTC. This encodes CASSLQGLAGSETQYF.

This clonotype has at least ten counts. V is TRBV4-3 and J is TRBJ1-1; D is unclear. Trimming cost V 0 bases and J 4 bases, with 9 bases left between them. This CDR3 contains 14 residues. Germline CDR1 and CDR2: LGHNA and YSLEER. The CDR3 sequence is CASSQDASGTEAFF. The CDR3 DNA follows: TGCGCCAGCAGCCAAGATGCTTCGGGCACTGAAGCTTTCTTT.

On this clonotype itself: This may come from a read error, since a much larger clone is one base off. It is likely a read error, because the conserved phenylalanine at the end of the CDR3 is missing. The chain recombines TRBV5-1 with TRBJ2-1; D remains ambiguous. The germline CDR1 and CDR2 sequences are SGHRS and YFSETQ. V shed 4 bases and J shed 9 bases, with 14 bases lying between them. The CDR3 is made up of 13 amino acids. In nucleotides, the CDR3 is TGCGCCAGCAGCCCACAAACACAATCTGAGCAGTTCTGC. Amino acids: CASSPQTQSEQFC.

This clonotype was counted many times. The gene calls are TRBV7-7 and TRBJ2-2; D is perhaps TRBD2 (6 bases). V was trimmed by 5 bases and J by 5 bases, leaving 15 bases between them. The CDR3 runs 15 residues. CDR1 SSHAT and CDR2 FNYEAQ come from the germline V gene (reference sequence). This chain's CDR3 is CASSPTSSGTGELFF. The DNA of the CDR3 is TGTGCCAGCAGCCCTACTAGCAGCGGGACCGGGGAGCTGTTTTTT.

This clonotype was seen ten or more times. This sequence joins TRBV7-2 and TRBJ2-3; D not resolved. The ends were cut back, 3 bases at V and 3 bases at J, with 13 bases in the middle. Per the germline V gene, CDR1 is SGHTA and CDR2 is FQGNSA. This CDR3 is built from 15 residues. The CDR3 reads CASSFGSAETDTQYF. The CDR3 nucleotides are TGTGCCAGCAGCTTTGGGTCTGCCGAGACAGATACGCAGTATTTT.

This clonotype occurred a few times. The V and J genes are TRBV27 and TRBJ2-3; unclear D gene. The germline CDR1 and CDR2 sequences are MNHEY and SMNVEV (reference sequence). The CDR3 totals 13 residues. V was trimmed by 6 bases and J by 2 bases, leaving 9 bases between them. CDR3 coding DNA: TGTGCCAGCAGGTCCTGGTCCACAGATACGCAGTATTTT. Encoded protein: CASRSWSTDTQYF.

This clonotype was recorded many times. The rearrangement uses TRBV7-2 and TRBJ2-7; D is perhaps TRBD1 or TRBD2 (5 bases each). V shed 4 bases and J shed 5 bases, with 21 bases lying between them. The CDR3 is 16 residues long. The germline V gene encodes CDR1 SGHTA and CDR2 FQGNSA. CDR3 residues: CASSSPRDLPNHEQYF. Here the CDR3 DNA reads TGTGCCAGCAGCTCTCCCCGGGACCTTCCTAATCACGAGCAGTACTTC. The full variable domain, with the rest looked up from reference TRBV7-2 and TRBJ2-7, is GAGVSQSPSNKVTEKGKDVELRCDPISGHTALYWYRQSLGQGLEFLIYFQGNSAPDKSGLPSDRFSAERTGGSVSTLTIQRTQQEDSAVYLCASSSPRDLPNHEQYFGPGTRLTVT.

This clonotype was seen repeatedly, ten times or more. This rearrangement joins TRBV5-8 to TRBJ2-4; D not resolved. The CDR3 sequence is 13 residues long. Germline V lookup: CDR1 SGHTS, CDR2 YDEGEE. V was shortened by 7 bases and J by 0 bases, with 8 bases between the two germline ends. The CDR3 protein is CASWWVAKNIQYF. Here the CDR3 DNA reads TGTGCCAGCTGGTGGGTAGCCAAAAACATTCAGTACTTC. Drawing the rest from reference TRBV5-8 and TRBJ2-4, the complete variable domain is EAGVTQSPTHLIKTRGQQATLRCSPISGHTSVYWYQQALGLGLQFLLWYDEGEERNRGNFPPRFSGRQFPNYSSELNVNALELEDSALYLCASWWVAKNIQYFGAGTRLSVL.

Ten or more counts support this clonotype. CDR3 DNA sequence: TGTGCCAGCAGTTATTCGGGGAACACCGGGGAGCTGTTTTTT. Protein: CASSYSGNTGELFF. The chain uses TRBV6-2 or TRBV6-3 and TRBJ2-2, with no clear D. The ends were cut back, 3 bases at V and 1 base at J, with 6 bases in the middle. This CDR3 comprises 14 residues. Germline assignment: CDR1 MNHEY and CDR2 SVGEGT.

This clonotype has a count of ten or more. V and J are TRBV19 and TRBJ1-6; D uncertain. This CDR3 is built from 13 residues. V was cut by 5 bases and J by 6 bases, with 8 bases left in between. The germline gives CDR1 LNHDA, CDR2 SQIVND (reference sequence). Written as DNA, the CDR3 is TGTGCCAGTAGTTTTATGGGTAATTCACCCCTCCACTTT. As protein: CASSFMGNSPLHF.

The chain uses TRBV20-1 and TRBJ2-7, with D perhaps TRBD1 (5 bases). The germline V and J ends were trimmed by 5 bases and 6 bases, with 11 bases remaining between them. The germline CDR1 and CDR2 sequences are DFQATT and SNEGSKA (reference sequence). This CDR3 has 11 amino acids. CDR3 sequence (DNA): TGCAGTGCTCGAAGGGGTGCCGAGCAGTACGTC. Its protein product is CSARRGAEQYV.

This clonotype appeared many times. The V and J genes are TRBV12-3 or TRBV12-4 and TRBJ2-7; the match to TRBD2 covers 11 bases. The J segment lost 7 bases and the V segment lost 3 bases, leaving 14 bases of the junction unmatched. The CDR3 is 17 amino acids. The CDR3 here is CASSFLAGGPGGWEQYF. CDR3 sequence (DNA): TGTGCCAGCAGTTTTTTAGCGGGGGGGCCTGGGGGTTGGGAGCAGTACTTC.

This clonotype was recorded many times. J is TRBJ2-7 and V is TRBV2, with a tentative D call TRBD2 (6 bases). The CDR3 sequence is 10 residues long. V lost 6 bases to trimming and J lost 6 bases, with 6 bases between them. The germline V gene encodes CDR1 SNHLY and CDR2 FYNNEI. The CDR3 is CASRGGEQYV. The CDR3 DNA sequence: TGTGCCAGCAGGGGGGGCGAGCAGTACGTC.